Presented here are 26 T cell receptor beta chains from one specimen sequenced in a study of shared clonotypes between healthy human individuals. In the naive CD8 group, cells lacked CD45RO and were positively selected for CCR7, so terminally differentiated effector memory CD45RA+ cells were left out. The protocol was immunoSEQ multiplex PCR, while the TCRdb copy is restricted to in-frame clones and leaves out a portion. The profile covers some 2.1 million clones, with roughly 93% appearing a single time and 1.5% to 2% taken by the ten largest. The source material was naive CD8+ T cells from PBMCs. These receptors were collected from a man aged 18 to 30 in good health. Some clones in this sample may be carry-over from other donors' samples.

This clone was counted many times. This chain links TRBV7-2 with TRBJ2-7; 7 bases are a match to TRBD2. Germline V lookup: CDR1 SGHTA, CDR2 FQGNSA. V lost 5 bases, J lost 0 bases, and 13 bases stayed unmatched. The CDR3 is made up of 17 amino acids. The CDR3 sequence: CASSGSTTSDSSYEQYF. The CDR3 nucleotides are TGTGCCAGCAGCGGATCGACAACTAGCGATAGCTCCTACGAGCAGTACTTC.

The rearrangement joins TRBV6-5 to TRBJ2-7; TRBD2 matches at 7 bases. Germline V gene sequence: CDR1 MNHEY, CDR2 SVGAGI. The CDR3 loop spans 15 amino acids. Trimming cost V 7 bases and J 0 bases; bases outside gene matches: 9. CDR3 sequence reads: CASTPGGGSSYEQYF. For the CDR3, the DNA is TGTGCCAGCACCCCCGGGGGAGGGAGCTCCTACGAGCAGTACTTC.

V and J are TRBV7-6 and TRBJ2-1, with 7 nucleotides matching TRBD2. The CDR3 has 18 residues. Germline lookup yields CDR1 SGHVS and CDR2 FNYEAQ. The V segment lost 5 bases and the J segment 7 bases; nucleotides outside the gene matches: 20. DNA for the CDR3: TGTGCCAGCAGCCGAGTCGGGGGGTTAGCGGGCGGGTTGAATGAGCAGTTCTTC. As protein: CASSRVGGLAGGLNEQFF. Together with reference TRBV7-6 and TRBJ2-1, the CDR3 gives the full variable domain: GAGVSQSPRYKVTKRGQDVALRCDPISGHVSLYWYRQALGQGPEFLTYFNYEAQQDKSGLPNDRFSAERPEGSISTLTIQRTEQRDSAMYRCASSRVGGLAGGLNEQFFGPGTRLTVL.

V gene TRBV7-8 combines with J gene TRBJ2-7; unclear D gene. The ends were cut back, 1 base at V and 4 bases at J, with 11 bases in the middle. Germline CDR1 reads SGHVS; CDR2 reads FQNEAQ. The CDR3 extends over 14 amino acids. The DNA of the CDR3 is TGTGCCAGCAGCTTAGACTCCGTCGGTTACGAGCAGTACTTC. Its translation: CASSLDSVGYEQYF.

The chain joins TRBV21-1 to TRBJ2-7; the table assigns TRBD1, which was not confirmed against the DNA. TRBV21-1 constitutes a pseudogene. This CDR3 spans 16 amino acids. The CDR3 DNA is TGTGCCAGCAGCCCCGAGGTCGGGACAGGGGGGTACGAGCAGTACTTC. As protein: CASSPEVGTGGYEQYF.

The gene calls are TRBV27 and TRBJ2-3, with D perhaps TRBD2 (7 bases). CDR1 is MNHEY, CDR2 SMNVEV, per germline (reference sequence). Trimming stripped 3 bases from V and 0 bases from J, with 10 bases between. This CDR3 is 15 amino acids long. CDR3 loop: CASSFAGASTDTQYF. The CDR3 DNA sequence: TGTGCCAGCAGTTTCGCGGGGGCCAGCACAGATACGCAGTATTTT.

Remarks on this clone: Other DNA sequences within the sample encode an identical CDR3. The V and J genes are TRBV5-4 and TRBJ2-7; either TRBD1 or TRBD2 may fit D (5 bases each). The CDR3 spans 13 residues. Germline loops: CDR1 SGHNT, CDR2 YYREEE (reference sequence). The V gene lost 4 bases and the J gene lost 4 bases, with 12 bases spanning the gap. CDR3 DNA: TGTGCCAGCAGCCCCGGGACGGCGTACGAGCAGTACTTC. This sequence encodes CASSPGTAYEQYF. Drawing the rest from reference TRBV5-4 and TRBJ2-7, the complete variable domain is ETGVTQSPTHLIKTRGQQVTLRCSSQSGHNTVSWYQQALGQGPQFIFQYYREEENGRGNFPPRFSGLQFPNYSSELNVNALELDDSALYLCASSPGTAYEQYFGPGTRLTVT.

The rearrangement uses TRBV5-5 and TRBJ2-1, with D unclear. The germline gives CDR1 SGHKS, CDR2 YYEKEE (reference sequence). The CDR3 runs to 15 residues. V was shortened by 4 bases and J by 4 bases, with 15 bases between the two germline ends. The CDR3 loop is CASSPDPWGYNEQFF. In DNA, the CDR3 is TGTGCCAGCAGCCCCGATCCTTGGGGTTACAATGAGCAGTTCTTC.

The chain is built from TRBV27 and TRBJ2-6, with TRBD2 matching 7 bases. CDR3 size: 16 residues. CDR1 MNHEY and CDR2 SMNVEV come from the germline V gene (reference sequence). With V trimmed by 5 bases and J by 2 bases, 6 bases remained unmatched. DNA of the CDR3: TGTGCCAGCAGTGTTCGGGGAGGGGCTGGGGCCAACGTCCTGACTTTC. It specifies CASSVRGGAGANVLTF.

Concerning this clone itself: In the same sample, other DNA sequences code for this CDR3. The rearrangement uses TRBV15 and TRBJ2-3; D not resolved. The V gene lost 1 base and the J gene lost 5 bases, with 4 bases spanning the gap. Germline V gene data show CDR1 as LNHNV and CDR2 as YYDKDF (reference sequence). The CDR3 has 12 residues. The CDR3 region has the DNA TGTGCCACCAGCAGAGCAAGAGATACGCAGTATTTT. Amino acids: CATSRARDTQYF.

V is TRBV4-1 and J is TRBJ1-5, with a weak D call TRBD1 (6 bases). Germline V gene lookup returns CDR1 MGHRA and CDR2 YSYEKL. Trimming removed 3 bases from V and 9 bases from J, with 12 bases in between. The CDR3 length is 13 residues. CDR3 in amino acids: CASSQRGVGPQHF. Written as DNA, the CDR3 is TGCGCCAGCAGCCAGAGGGGGGTGGGGCCCCAGCATTTT.

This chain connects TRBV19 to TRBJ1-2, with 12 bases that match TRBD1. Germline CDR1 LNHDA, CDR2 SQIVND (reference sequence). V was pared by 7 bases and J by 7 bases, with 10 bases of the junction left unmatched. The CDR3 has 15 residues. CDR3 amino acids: CASKPGQGAIVGYTF. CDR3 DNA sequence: TGTGCCAGTAAACCGGGACAGGGGGCTATTGTTGGCTACACCTTC.

DNA for the CDR3: TGTGCCAGCAGCCCCATTGCGCCGTATGGCTACACCTTC. This sequence encodes CASSPIAPYGYTF. This sequence joins TRBV7-9 and TRBJ1-2; D gene unclear. The length of the CDR3 is 13 residues. The V gene lost 5 bases and the J gene lost 5 bases, with 12 bases spanning the gap. Per germline, CDR1 SEHNR and CDR2 FQNEAQ (reference sequence).

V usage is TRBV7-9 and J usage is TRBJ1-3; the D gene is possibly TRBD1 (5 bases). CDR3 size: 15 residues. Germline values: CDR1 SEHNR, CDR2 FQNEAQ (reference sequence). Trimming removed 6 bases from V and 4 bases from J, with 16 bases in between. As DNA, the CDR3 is TGTGCCAGCAGACACACTTCCGGGGCAGGAAACACCATATATTTT. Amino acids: CASRHTSGAGNTIYF.

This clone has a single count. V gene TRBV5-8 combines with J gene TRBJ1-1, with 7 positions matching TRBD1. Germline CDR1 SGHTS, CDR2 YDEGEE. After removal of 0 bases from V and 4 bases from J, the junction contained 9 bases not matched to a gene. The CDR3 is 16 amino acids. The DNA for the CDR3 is TGTGCCAGCAGCTTGGCCGTAGGGGGCGAGGGCACTGAAGCTTTCTTT. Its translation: CASSLAVGGEGTEAFF.

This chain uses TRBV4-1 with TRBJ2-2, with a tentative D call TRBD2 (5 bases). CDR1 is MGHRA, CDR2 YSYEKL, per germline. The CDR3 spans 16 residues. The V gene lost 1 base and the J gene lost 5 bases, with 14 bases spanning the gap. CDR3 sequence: CASSQGPLTSTGELFF. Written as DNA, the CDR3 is TGCGCCAGCAGCCAAGGACCCCTCACTAGTACCGGGGAGCTGTTTTTT.

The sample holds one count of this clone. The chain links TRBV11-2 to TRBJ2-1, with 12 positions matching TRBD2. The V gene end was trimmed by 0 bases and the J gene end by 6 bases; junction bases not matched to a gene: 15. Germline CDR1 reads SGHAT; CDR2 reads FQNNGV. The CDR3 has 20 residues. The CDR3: CASSLDFRLAGGPVLNEQFF. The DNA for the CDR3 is TGTGCCAGCAGCTTAGATTTCCGTCTAGCGGGAGGGCCGGTCCTCAATGAGCAGTTCTTC. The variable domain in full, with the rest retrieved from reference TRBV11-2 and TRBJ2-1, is EAGVAQSPRYKIIEKRQSVAFWCNPISGHATLYWYQQILGQGPKLLIQFQNNGVVDDSQLPKDRFSAERLKGVDSTLKIQPAKLEDSAVYLCASSLDFRLAGGPVLNEQFFGPGTRLTVL.

CDR3 DNA: TGTGCCATCAGTGAGTCGAGTAGACTAGCGGGAGCCGGGAGCTCCTACGAGCAGTACTTC. Protein sequence: CAISESSRLAGAGSSYEQYF. V and J are TRBV10-3 and TRBJ2-7; 12 positions agree with TRBD2. The J segment lost 0 bases and the V segment lost 0 bases, leaving 12 bases of the junction unmatched. CDR1 is ENHRY and CDR2 is SYGVKD in the germline V gene. This CDR3 spans 20 amino acids.

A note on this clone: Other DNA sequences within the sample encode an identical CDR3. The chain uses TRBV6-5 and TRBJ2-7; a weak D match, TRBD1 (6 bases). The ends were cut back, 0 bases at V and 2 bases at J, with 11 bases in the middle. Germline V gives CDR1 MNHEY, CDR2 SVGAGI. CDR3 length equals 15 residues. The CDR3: CASSYSTGQTYEQYF. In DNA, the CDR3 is TGTGCCAGCAGTTACTCTACTGGACAGACCTACGAGCAGTACTTC.

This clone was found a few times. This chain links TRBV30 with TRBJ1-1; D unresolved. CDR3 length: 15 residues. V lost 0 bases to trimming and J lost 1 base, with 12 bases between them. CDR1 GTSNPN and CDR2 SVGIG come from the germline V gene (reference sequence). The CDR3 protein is CAWSVKGRQNTEAFF. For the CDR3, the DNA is TGTGCCTGGAGTGTAAAAGGCAGGCAGAACACTGAAGCTTTCTTT.

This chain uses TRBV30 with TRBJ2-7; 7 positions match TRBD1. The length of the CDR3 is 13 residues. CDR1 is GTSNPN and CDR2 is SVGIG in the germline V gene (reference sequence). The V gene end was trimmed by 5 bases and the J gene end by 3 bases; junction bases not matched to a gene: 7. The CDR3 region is CAWWGQPYYEQYF. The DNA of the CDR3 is TGTGCCTGGTGGGGACAGCCTTACTACGAGCAGTACTTC.

The CDR3: CASSHADRGRSKNIQYF. In DNA form, the CDR3 reads TGTGCCAGCAGCCATGCGGACAGGGGGCGATCCAAAAACATTCAGTACTTC. This sequence joins TRBV7-9 and TRBJ2-4; 11 bases are a match to TRBD1. CDR1 and CDR2 from the germline V gene are SEHNR and FQNEAQ (reference sequence). Germline trimming cut 5 bases from V and 2 bases from J; bases unmatched to any gene: 8. The CDR3 contains 17 residues.

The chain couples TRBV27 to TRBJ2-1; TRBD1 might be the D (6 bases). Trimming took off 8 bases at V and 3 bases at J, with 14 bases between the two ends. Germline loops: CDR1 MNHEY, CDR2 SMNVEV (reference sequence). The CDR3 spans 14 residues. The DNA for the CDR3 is TGTGCCAGCGCCTCGGACAGATTCTACAATGAGCAGTTCTTC. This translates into CASASDRFYNEQFF.

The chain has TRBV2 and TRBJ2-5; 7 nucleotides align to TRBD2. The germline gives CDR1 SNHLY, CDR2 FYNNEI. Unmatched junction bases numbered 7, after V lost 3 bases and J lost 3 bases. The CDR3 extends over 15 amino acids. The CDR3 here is CASSDLADFKETQYF. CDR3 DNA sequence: TGTGCCAGCAGTGACCTAGCGGACTTTAAAGAGACCCAGTACTTC.

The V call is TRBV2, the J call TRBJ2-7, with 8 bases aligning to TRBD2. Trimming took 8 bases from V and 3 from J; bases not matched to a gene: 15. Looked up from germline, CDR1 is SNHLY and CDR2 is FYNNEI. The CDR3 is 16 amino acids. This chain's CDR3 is CASLETELAAFYEQYF. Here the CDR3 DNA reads TGTGCCAGCCTTGAAACAGAACTAGCGGCTTTCTACGAGCAGTACTTC.

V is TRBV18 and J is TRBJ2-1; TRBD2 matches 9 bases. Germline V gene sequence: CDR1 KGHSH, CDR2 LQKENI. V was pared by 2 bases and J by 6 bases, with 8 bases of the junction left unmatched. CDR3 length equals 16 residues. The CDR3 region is CASSPTERTSVNEQFF. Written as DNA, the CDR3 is TGTGCCAGCTCACCAACCGAAAGGACTAGCGTCAATGAGCAGTTCTTC.